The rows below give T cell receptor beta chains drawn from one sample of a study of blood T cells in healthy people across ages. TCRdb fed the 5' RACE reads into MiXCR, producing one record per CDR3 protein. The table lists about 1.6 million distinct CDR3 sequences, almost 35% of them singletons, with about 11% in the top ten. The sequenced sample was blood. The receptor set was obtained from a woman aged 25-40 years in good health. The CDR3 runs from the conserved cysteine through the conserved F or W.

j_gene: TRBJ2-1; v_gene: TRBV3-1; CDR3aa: CASSQDTLQTQFF
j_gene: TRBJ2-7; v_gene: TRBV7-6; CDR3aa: CASSLRTGGLRATYEQYF
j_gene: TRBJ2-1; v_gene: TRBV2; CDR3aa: CASRARSGPNEQFF
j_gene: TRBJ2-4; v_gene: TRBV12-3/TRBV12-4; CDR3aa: CASSRIAGEGPRNIQYF
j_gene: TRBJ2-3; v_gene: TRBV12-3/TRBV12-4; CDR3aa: CASKDTQYF
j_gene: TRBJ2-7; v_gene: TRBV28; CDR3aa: CASTPTGMGYEQYF
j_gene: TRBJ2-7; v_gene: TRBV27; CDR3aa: CARKEIGTSGRDCNEQYF
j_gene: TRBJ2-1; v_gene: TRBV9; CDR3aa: CASSPQTGRLSYNEQFF
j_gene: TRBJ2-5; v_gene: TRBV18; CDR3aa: CVSSPRGTTETQYF
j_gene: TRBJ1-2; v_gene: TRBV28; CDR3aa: CATGGGSYTF
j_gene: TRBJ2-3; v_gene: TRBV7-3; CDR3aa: CASSNSGSTTDTQYF
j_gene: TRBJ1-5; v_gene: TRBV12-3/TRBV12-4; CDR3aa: CASLSGINQPQHF
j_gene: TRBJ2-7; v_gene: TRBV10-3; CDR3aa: CAISVGTSGGTHEQYF
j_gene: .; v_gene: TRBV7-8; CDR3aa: CASNPYSGEETQYF
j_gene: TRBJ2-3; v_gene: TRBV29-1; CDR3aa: CSVGGWGTDTQYF
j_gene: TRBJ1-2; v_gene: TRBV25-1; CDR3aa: CASSGQGESYTNYGYTF
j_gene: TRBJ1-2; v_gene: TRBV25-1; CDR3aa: CASRDLQGSGYTF
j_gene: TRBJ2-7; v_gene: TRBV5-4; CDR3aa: CASSLLEQGEYF
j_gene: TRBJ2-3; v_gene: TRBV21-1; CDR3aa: CARGDLSTDTQYF
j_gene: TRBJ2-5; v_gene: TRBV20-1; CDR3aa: CSASRVAAETQYF
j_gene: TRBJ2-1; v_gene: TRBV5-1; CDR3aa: CASSAIAGGLGDEQFF
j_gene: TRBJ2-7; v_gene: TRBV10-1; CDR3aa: CASSDYRGSDYEQYF
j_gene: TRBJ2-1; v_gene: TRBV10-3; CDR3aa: CAISEAGLAGGSTYNEQFF
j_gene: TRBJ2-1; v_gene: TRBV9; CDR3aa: CASGGQEYNEQFF
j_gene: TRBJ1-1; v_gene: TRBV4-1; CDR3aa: CASSPPRRTGRGTEAFF
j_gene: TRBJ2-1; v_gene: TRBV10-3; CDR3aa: CAIMRAAGGVDEQFF
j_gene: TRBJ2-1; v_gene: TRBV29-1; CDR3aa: CSATGTSGTYNEQFF
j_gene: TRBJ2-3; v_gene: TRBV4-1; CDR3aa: CASSRLLDTDTQYF
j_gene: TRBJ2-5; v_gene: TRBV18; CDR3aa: CASSPRRGQETQYF
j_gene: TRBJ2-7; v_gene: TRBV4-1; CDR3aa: CASSPGLAESSYNEQYF
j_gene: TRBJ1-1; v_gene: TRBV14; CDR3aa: CASSRPDRVTEAFF
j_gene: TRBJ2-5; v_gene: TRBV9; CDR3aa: CASSVGTGLRETQYF